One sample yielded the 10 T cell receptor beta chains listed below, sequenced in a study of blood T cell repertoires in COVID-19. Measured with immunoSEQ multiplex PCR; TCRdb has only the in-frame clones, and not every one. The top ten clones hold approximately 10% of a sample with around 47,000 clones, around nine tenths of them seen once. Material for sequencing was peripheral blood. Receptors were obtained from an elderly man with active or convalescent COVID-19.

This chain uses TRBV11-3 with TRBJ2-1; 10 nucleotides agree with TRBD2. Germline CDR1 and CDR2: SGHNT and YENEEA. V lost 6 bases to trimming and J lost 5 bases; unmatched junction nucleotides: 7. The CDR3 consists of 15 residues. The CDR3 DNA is TGTGCCAGCAGTCGCAGCGGGAGGGCAAACAATGAGCAGTTCTTC. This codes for CASSRSGRANNEQFF.

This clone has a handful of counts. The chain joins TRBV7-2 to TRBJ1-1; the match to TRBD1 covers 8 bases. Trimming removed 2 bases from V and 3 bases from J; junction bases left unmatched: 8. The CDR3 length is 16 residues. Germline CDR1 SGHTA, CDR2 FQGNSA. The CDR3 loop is CASSLQGAQRDTEAFF. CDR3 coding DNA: TGTGCCAGCAGCTTACAGGGGGCGCAAAGGGACACTGAAGCTTTCTTT.

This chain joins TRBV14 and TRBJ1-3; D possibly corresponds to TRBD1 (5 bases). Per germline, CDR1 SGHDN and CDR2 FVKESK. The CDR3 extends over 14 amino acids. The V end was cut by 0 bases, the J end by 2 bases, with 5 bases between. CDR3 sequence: CASSQDRAGNTIYF. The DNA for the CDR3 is TGTGCCAGCAGCCAAGACAGGGCTGGAAACACCATATATTTT.

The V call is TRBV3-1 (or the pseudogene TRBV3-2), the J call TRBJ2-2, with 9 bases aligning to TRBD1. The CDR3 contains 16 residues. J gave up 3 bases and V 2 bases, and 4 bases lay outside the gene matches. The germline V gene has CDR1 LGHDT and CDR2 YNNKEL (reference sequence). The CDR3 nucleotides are TGTGCCAGCAGCCAATTGAACAGGGGGCACACCGGGGAGCTGTTTTTT. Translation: CASSQLNRGHTGELFF.

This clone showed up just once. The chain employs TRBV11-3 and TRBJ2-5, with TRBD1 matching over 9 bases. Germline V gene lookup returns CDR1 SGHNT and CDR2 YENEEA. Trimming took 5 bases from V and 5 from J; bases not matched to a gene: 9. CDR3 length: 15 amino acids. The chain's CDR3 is CASSTTGQGWETQYF. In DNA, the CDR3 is TGTGCCAGCAGCACGACCGGACAGGGGTGGGAGACCCAGTACTTC.

The CDR3 here is CASSLGQAELFF. CDR3 sequence (DNA): TGCGCCAGCAGCTTGGGACAGGCGGAGCTGTTTTTT. The V call is TRBV5-1, the J call TRBJ2-2; D perhaps matches TRBD1 (6 bases). CDR3 size: 12 residues. V gave up 0 bases and J gave up 10 bases, with 7 bases separating them. In germline, CDR1 is SGHRS, CDR2 YFSETQ.

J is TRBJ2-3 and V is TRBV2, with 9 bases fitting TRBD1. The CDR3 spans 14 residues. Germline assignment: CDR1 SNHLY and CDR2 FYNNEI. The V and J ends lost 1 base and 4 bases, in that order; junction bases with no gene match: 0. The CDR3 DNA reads TGTGCCAGCAGTGAAGACAGGGGGCCAGATACGCAGTATTTT. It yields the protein CASSEDRGPDTQYF.

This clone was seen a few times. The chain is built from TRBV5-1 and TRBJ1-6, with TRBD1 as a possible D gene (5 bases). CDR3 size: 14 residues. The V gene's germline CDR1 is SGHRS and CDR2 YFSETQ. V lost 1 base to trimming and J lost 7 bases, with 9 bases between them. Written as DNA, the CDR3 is TGCGCCAGCAGCTTGAGCGGGACCAATTCACCCCTCCACTTT. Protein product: CASSLSGTNSPLHF.

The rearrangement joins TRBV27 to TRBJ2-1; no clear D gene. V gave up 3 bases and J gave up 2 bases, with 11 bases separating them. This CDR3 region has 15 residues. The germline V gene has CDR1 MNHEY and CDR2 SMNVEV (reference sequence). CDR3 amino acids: CASSFPRRPYNEQFF. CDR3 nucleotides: TGTGCCAGCAGTTTTCCAAGGCGGCCCTACAATGAGCAGTTCTTC.

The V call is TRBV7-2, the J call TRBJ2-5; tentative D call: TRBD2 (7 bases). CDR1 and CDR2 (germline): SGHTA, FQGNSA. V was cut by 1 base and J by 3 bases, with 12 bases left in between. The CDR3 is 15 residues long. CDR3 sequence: CASSLDGGPEETQYF. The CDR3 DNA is TGTGCCAGCAGCTTAGACGGGGGGCCTGAAGAGACCCAGTACTTC. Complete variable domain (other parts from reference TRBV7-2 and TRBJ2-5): GAGVSQSPSNKVTEKGKDVELRCDPISGHTALYWYRQSLGQGLEFLIYFQGNSAPDKSGLPSDRFSAERTGGSVSTLTIQRTQQEDSAVYLCASSLDGGPEETQYFGPGTRLLVL.